This TCR beta chain was identified in a study of CD8 T cells in ankylosing spondylitis. As concerns this clonotype: Its antigen is still unknown.

Study results and caveats: In peripheral blood, disease-linked CD8+ clones occurred at relatively low frequencies. Existing reports had already noted some motif variants in reactive arthritis synovial fluid and blood.

In TCRdb, the 5' RACE reads were re-called with MiXCR into one record per CDR3 protein. Here the sample spans fewer than 250,000 distinct CDR3 sequences, 8% to 11% being singletons. The germline gives CDR1 SGHRS, CDR2 YFSETQ. This CDR3 contains 11 residues. Between the trimmed V and J ends, which lost 9 bases and 4 bases, there was a span of 7 bases. This chain connects TRBV5-1 to TRBJ1-4; no reliable D call. The sequencing input was blood, either unsorted or a sorted T cell fraction (not recorded which). The receptor comes from a male donor with ankylosing spondylitis or in good health (not recorded which). The CDR3 protein is CANGRNEKLFF. Written as DNA, the CDR3 is TGCGCCAACGGGCGTAATGAAAAACTGTTTTTT. The entire variable domain, with the rest obtained from reference TRBV5-1 and TRBJ1-4, is as follows: KAGVTQTPRYLIKTRGQQVTLSCSPISGHRSVSWYQQTPGQGLQFLFEYFSETQRNKGNFPGRFSGRQFSNSRSEMNVSTLELGDSALYLCANGRNEKLFFGSGTQLSVL.